The rows below give T cell receptor beta chains drawn from one sample of a study of beta chain features in type 1 diabetes. Assay: immunoSEQ multiplex PCR; the TCRdb copy retains only in-frame clones and omits some. The repertoire consists of 250,000 to 350,000 clones, with 14% occurring once and the leading ten covering less than 0.02%. The sample was naive CD4+ T cells from blood. These receptors came from a man younger than 40 with type 1 diabetes. The CDR3 runs from the conserved cysteine through the conserved F or W. D genes are given only for firm matches. Size values are once, few and many counts, or a class for expanded clones, and some rows have none.

j_gene | d_gene | abundance | v_gene | CDR3aa | CDR3nt
TRBJ2-6 | . | few | TRBV27 | CASSLEGRNGANVLTF | TGTGCCAGCAGTCTCGAGGGGAGGAATGGGGCCAACGTCCTGACTTTC
TRBJ2-1 | TRBD2 | . | TRBV5-1 | CASSLAGLAITNNEQFF | TGCGCCAGCAGCTTGGCGGGACTAGCGATCACAAACAATGAGCAGTTCTTC
TRBJ2-5 | . | . | TRBV9 | CASSVGPGTQYF | TGTGCCAGCAGCGTAGGGCCGGGGACCCAGTACTTC
TRBJ1-5 | . | . | TRBV6-1 | CASSEVEILQPQHF | TGTGCCAGCAGTGAGGTGGAGATATTGCAGCCCCAGCATTTT
TRBJ2-3 | TRBD2 | few | TRBV29-1 | CSVAGLAGELGTQYF | TGCAGCGTTGCCGGCCTAGCGGGAGAATTGGGCACGCAGTATTTT
TRBJ2-1 | TRBD1 | few | TRBV11-1 | CASKLGTGYYNEQFF | TGTGCCAGCAAGCTCGGGACAGGGTACTACAATGAGCAGTTCTTC
TRBJ2-5 | TRBD1 | . | TRBV6-5 | CASRSTGGETQYF | TGTGCCAGCAGGTCCACAGGGGGGGAGACCCAGTACTTC
TRBJ2-7 | TRBD1 | . | TRBV5-6 | CASSGGTGGYYEQYF | TGTGCCAGCAGCGGGGGGACAGGGGGCTACTACGAGCAGTACTTC
TRBJ2-5 | . | few | TRBV7-9 | CASSFLGPGETQYF | TGTGCCAGCAGTTTTCTGGGCCCGGGGGAGACCCAGTACTTC
TRBJ2-5 | . | . | TRBV27 | CASSLLGVETQYF | TGTGCCAGCAGTTTACTCGGGGTCGAGACCCAGTACTTC
TRBJ2-7 | . | few | TRBV7-9 | CASSRGEASSYEQYF | TGTGCCAGCAGCCGAGGCGAAGCGTCCTCCTACGAGCAGTACTTC
TRBJ2-3 | . | . | TRBV11-3 | CASSPNTDTQYF | TGTGCCAGCAGCCCTAACACAGATACGCAGTATTTT
TRBJ2-2 | . | . | TRBV5-1 | CASSLGPSQGGTGELFF | TGCGCCAGCAGCTTGGGGCCTTCGCAGGGGGGCACCGGGGAGCTGTTTTTT
TRBJ2-2 | . | few | TRBV6-4 | CASRGQHSNTGELFF | TGTGCCAGCAGAGGACAGCATTCAAACACCGGGGAGCTGTTTTTT
TRBJ2-1 | . | few | TRBV28 | CASSLFGRGSYNEQFF | TGTGCCAGCAGTTTATTCGGACGGGGCTCCTACAATGAGCAGTTCTTC
TRBJ1-2 | . | . | TRBV28 | CASSSASRGYTF | TGTGCCAGCAGTTCTGCCTCACGGGGCTACACCTTC
TRBJ2-4 | TRBD1 | . | TRBV5-6 | CASREQGAPDKNIQYF | TGTGCCAGCCGCGAACAGGGGGCGCCGGACAAAAACATTCAGTACTTC
TRBJ2-7 | TRBD1 | . | TRBV29-1 | CSAGQGPPSEQYF | TGCAGCGCCGGACAGGGCCCTCCTTCCGAGCAGTACTTC
TRBJ2-7 | TRBD2 | few | TRBV5-1 | CASSYIRTGRVSEQYF | TGCGCCAGCAGCTACATCCGCACCGGGAGGGTTTCCGAGCAGTACTTC
TRBJ2-2 | TRBD2 | . | TRBV5-1 | CASSLIPISGSDLNTGELFF | TGCGCCAGCAGCTTGATCCCAATTAGCGGGAGTGATCTGAACACCGGGGAGCTGTTTTTT
TRBJ2-5 | . | . | TRBV27 | CASSLPGAGKTQYF | TGTGCCAGCAGTTTACCAGGGGCTGGTAAGACCCAGTACTTC
TRBJ2-2 | TRBD2 | few | TRBV5-1 | CASSLASGRATGELFF | TGCGCCAGCAGCTTGGCCTCTGGGAGGGCCACCGGGGAGCTGTTTTTT
TRBJ2-7 | TRBD1 | . | TRBV4-2 | CASSPPGTVSYEQYF | TGTGCCAGCAGCCCTCCCGGGACAGTCTCCTACGAGCAGTACTTC
TRBJ2-1 | TRBD2 | . | TRBV14 | CASSQAGGNNEQFF | TGTGCCAGCAGCCAAGCGGGAGGGAACAATGAGCAGTTCTTC
TRBJ2-7 | TRBD2 | few | TRBV23-1 | CASPQEGLETSYEQYF | TGCGCCAGCCCTCAAGAGGGACTAGAAACTTCCTACGAGCAGTACTTC
TRBJ2-3 | TRBD2 | few | TRBV5-1 | CASSPLAGYSDTQYF | TGCGCCAGCAGCCCCCTAGCGGGATATTCAGATACGCAGTATTTT
TRBJ1-4 | TRBD1 | . | TRBV5-1 | CASSSGTGREKLFF | TGCGCCAGCAGCTCGGGGACAGGGCGAGAAAAACTGTTTTTT